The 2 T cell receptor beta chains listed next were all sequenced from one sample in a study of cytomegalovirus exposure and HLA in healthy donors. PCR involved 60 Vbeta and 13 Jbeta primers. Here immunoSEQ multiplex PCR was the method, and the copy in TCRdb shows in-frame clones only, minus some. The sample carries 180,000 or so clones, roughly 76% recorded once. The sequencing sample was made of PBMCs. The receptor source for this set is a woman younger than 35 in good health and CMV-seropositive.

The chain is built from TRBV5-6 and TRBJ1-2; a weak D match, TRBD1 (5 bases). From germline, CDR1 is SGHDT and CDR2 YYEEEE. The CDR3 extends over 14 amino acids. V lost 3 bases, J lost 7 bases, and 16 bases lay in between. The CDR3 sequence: CASSSYAGPGGYTF. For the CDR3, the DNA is TGTGCCAGCAGCTCATACGCAGGGCCGGGTGGCTACACCTTC.

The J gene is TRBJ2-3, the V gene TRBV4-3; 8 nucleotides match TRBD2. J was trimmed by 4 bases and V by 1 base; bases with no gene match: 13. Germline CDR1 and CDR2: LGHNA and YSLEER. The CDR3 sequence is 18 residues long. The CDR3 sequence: CASSQVLSGTRSADTQYF. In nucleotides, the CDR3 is TGCGCCAGCAGCCAAGTCCTTTCCGGGACTAGGTCGGCAGATACGCAGTATTTT.